The 8 T cell receptor beta chains below come from one sample, sequenced in a study of blood T cell repertoires in COVID-19. The data were produced by immunoSEQ multiplex PCR, yet TCRdb's version contains in-frame clones alone and is incomplete. The profile shows 55,000 to 80,000 clones, more than 65% of them singletons. The sequenced material came from peripheral blood. The receptors here all came from a human donor in a cohort sampled during active COVID-19.

This chain connects TRBV9 to TRBJ1-2; 10 nucleotides agree with TRBD1. The length of the CDR3 is 17 residues. Losses at the gene ends were 4 bases for V and 0 bases for J; bases not matched to a gene: 9. The germline CDR1 and CDR2 sequences are SGDLS and YYNGEE. CDR3 sequence reads: CASSPGTGVIANYGYTF. Here the CDR3 DNA reads TGTGCCAGCAGCCCCGGGACAGGGGTCATAGCTAACTATGGCTACACCTTC.

This chain connects TRBV5-4 to TRBJ1-1; 7 nucleotides match TRBD1. V shed 4 bases, J shed 5 bases, and the junction held 8 bases outside the gene matches. This CDR3 is built from 14 residues. Per germline, CDR1 SGHNT and CDR2 YYREEE (reference sequence). The CDR3 sequence: CASSIQGMETEAFF. DNA of the CDR3: TGTGCCAGCAGCATACAGGGGATGGAAACTGAAGCTTTCTTT.

The J gene is TRBJ2-1, the V gene TRBV11-1; D gene unclear. V was pared by 5 bases and J by 5 bases, with 4 bases between. This CDR3 has 11 amino acids. CDR1 SGHAT and CDR2 FQDESV come from the germline V gene (reference sequence). This chain's CDR3 is CASSQNNEQFF. The CDR3, as DNA: TGTGCCAGCAGCCAAAACAATGAGCAGTTCTTC.

The chain couples TRBV11-2 to TRBJ1-5; tentatively, D is TRBD1 (6 bases). Germline V gives CDR1 SGHAT, CDR2 FQNNGV. Trimming stripped 5 bases from V and 4 bases from J, with 9 bases between. The CDR3 runs to 13 residues. The CDR3 region is CASSVGQNQPQHF. CDR3 sequence (DNA): TGTGCCAGCAGCGTAGGACAGAATCAGCCCCAGCATTTT.

The chain employs TRBV10-3 and TRBJ1-2; D gene uncertain. The germline gives CDR1 ENHRY, CDR2 SYGVKD. Trimming removed 3 bases from V and 8 bases from J, with 10 bases in between. The CDR3 spans 12 residues. The CDR3 here is CAISEDNRGYTF. For the CDR3, the DNA is TGTGCCATCAGTGAAGACAATCGGGGCTACACCTTC.

V is TRBV28 and J is TRBJ1-5; D gene uncertain. CDR1 and CDR2 (germline): MDHEN, SYDVKM. The CDR3 has 12 amino acids. V lost 7 bases and J 8 bases, leaving 12 bases between the germline ends. The CDR3 reads CASMRDMEPQHF. The CDR3, as DNA: TGTGCCAGCATGCGAGACATGGAGCCCCAGCATTTT.

This clone was recorded only once. V and J are TRBV6-2 or TRBV6-3 and TRBJ2-7; 7 bases are a match to TRBD1. The CDR3 length is 15 residues. Germline loops: CDR1 MNHEY, CDR2 SVGEGT. V trimming: 5 bases; J trimming: 2 bases; junction bases outside the gene matches: 9. The CDR3 sequence: CASSPLSQGAYEQYF. DNA of the CDR3: TGTGCCAGCAGTCCCCTGAGCCAGGGGGCCTACGAGCAGTACTTC.

DNA for the CDR3: TGTGCCAGCAGTAGGAGCGCGGGTGGCTACACCTTC. The encoded protein is CASSRSAGGYTF. The chain carries TRBV2 and TRBJ1-2; no reliable D call. The CDR3 runs to 12 residues. With 5 bases removed from V and 7 bases from J, the gap between germline ends came to 11 bases. Germline V CDR1 and CDR2: SNHLY, FYNNEI. Full variable domain (remainder filled in from reference TRBV2 and TRBJ1-2): EPEVTQTPSHQVTQMGQEVILRCVPISNHLYFYWYRQILGQKVEFLVSFYNNEISEKSEIFDDQFSVERPDGSNFTLKIRSTKLEDSAMYFCASSRSAGGYTFGSGTRLTVV.